This TCR beta chain is from a study of shared clonotypes between healthy human individuals. The investigators split CD4+ cells into a CD45RA+ naive subset and a CD45RA-negative memory subset. This CDR3 is built from 16 residues. Trimming stripped 3 bases from V and 2 bases from J, with 14 bases between. CDR1 is KGHSH and CDR2 is LQKENI in the germline V gene. Study conclusions and caveats: Rarefaction showed sorted-subset sequencing was incomplete despite large depth.

Remarks on this clone: The antigen remains unidentified.

Replicate PCRs from sorted subsets contained approximately 200 ng DNA, which is 29,000 or so T cell genomes. Method: immunoSEQ multiplex PCR; TCRdb's copy keeps in-frame clones and lacks some. The table lists 1.6 million or so clones, roughly 96% of them singletons. The sequencing input was naive CD4+ T cells sorted from blood. Documented subset: CD45RA+ positively selected. The chain recombines TRBV18 with TRBJ1-3; weak D call: TRBD1 (5 bases). This receptor was identified in a man aged 30 to 39 in good health. The DNA of the CDR3 is TGTGCCAGCTCACCCTCCAGGGCAAACACTGGAAACACCATATATTTT. It specifies CASSPSRANTGNTIYF.